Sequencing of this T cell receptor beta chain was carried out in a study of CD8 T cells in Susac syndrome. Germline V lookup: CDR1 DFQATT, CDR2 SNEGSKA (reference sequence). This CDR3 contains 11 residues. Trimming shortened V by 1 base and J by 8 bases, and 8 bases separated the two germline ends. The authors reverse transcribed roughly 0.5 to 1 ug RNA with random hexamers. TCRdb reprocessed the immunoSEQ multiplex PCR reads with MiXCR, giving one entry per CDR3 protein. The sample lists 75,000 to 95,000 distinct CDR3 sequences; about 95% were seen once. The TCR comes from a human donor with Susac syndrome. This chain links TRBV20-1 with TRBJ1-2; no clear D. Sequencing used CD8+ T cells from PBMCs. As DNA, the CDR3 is TGCAGTGCTAGAGTCAGTCTGGGCTACACCTTC. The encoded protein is CSARVSLGYTF.